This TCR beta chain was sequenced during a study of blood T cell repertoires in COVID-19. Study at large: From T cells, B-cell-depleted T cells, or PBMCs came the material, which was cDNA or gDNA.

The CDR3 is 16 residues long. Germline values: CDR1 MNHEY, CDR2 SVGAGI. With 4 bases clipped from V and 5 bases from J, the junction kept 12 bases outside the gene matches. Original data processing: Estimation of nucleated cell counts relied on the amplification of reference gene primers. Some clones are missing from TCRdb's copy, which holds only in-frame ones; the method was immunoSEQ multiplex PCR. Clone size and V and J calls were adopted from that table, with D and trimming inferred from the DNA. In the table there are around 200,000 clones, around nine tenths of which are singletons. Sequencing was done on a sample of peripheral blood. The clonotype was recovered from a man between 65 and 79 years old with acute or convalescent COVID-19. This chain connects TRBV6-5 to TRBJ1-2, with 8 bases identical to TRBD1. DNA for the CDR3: TGTGCCAGCAGTTCGACAGGGGCAGGGGGCATATATGGCTACACCTTC. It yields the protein CASSSTGAGGIYGYTF.